Described below is a single T cell receptor beta chain sequence and its context. This sample was included in a study of blood T cell repertoires in COVID-19. Study details: From the United States, Italy and Spain came samples of acute and convalescent COVID-19. The analysed material was cDNA or gDNA that came from T cells, B-cell-depleted T cells, or PBMCs.

Per the original data handling: Amplification with reference gene primers provided the estimates of nucleated cell counts. TCRdb keeps only in-frame clones here, not all; method: immunoSEQ multiplex PCR. Clonal size and the V and J genes are those of that table, whereas D and trimming came from the DNA. The sample lists more than 95,000 clones; around 83% were seen once. Trimming at V came to 6 bases and at J to 0 bases, leaving 3 bases not matched to a gene. Germline V gives CDR1 ENHRY, CDR2 SYGVKD. The CDR3 totals 15 residues. The V and J genes are TRBV10-3 and TRBJ1-3; 9 nucleotides match TRBD1. The sequencing input was peripheral blood. The clonotype was recovered from a woman aged 80 or over with COVID-19, enrolled during active disease. CDR3 sequence (DNA): TGTGCCATCAGACAGGGGGCCCCCTCTGGAAACACCATATATTTT. Residues: CAIRQGAPSGNTIYF.